This entry concerns a single T cell receptor beta chain. The sample originates from a study of shared clonotypes between healthy human individuals. Study details: Three CD4 naive, three CD4 memory, two CD8 naive and one CD8 memory plate were used per donor.

Trimming took 4 bases from V and 8 from J; bases not matched to a gene: 8. CDR3 size: 14 residues. Per germline, CDR1 SSHAT and CDR2 FNYEAQ (reference sequence). Assay: immunoSEQ multiplex PCR; the TCRdb copy retains only in-frame clones and omits some. The sample lists a few million clones; over 85% were seen once. The sequencing input was naive CD4+ T cells from PBMCs. The subset here: CD45RA+ positively selected. The rearrangement joins TRBV7-7 to TRBJ2-3; 8 bases match TRBD1. This clonotype was sampled from a man aged 18 to 29 in good health. Some clones in this sample may be carry-over from other donors' samples. In DNA form, the CDR3 reads TGTGCCAGCAGCTCTCACCTGGGACAGGTTACGCAGTATTTT. Translating gives CASSSHLGQVTQYF. The full variable domain, completed using reference TRBV7-7 and TRBJ2-3, is GAGVSQSPRYKVTKRGQDVTLRCDPISSHATLYWYQQALGQGPEFLTYFNYEAQPDKSGLPSDRFSAERPEGSISTLTIQRTEQRDSAMYRCASSSHLGQVTQYFGPGTRLTVL.